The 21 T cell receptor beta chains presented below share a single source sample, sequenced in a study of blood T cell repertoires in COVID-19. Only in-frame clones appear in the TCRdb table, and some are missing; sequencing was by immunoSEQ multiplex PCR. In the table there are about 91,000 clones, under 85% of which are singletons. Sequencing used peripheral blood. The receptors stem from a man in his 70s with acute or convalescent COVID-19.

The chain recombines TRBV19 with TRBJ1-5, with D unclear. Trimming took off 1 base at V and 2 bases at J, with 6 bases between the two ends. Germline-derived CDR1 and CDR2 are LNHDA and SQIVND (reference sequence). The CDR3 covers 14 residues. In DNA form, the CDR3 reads TGTGCCAGTAGTATAGTGGCAGGCAATCAGCCCCAGCATTTT. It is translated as CASSIVAGNQPQHF.

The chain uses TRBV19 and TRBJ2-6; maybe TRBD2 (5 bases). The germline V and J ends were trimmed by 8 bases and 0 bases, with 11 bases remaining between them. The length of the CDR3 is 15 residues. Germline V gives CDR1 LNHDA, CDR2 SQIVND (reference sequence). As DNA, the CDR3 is TGTGCCAGTGGACGGGAAAGCTCTGGGGCCAACGTCCTGACTTTC. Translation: CASGRESSGANVLTF. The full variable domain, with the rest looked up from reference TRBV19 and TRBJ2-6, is DGGITQSPKYLFRKEGQNVTLSCEQNLNHDAMYWYRQDPGQGLRLIYYSQIVNDFQKGDIAEGYSVSREKKESFPLTVTSAQKNPTAFYLCASGRESSGANVLTFGAGSRLTVL.

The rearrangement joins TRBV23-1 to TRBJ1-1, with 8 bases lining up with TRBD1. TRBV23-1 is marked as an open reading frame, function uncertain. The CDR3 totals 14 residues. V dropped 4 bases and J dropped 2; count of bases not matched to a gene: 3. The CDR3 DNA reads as TGCGCCAGCAGTCTCAGGGGGCGCAACACTGAAGCTTTCTTT. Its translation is CASSLRGRNTEAFF.

This CDR3 reads CASSVDLYNEQFF. Here the CDR3 DNA reads TGTGCCAGCAGCGTAGACTTATACAATGAGCAGTTCTTC. The chain recombines TRBV9 with TRBJ2-1; no reliable D call. Per germline, CDR1 SGDLS and CDR2 YYNGEE. This CDR3 is 13 amino acids long. Trimming cost V 0 bases and J 4 bases, with 5 bases left between them.

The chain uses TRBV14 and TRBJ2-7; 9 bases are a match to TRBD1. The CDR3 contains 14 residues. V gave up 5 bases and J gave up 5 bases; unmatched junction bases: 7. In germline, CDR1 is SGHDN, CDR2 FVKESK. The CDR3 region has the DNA TGTGCCAGCAGCGGGGGACAGGGATTCCACGAGCAGTACTTC. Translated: CASSGGQGFHEQYF.

The DNA for the CDR3 is TGTGCCAGCAGTTTATCTCGACAGAACAATCAGCCCCAGCATTTT. This sequence encodes CASSLSRQNNQPQHF. The genes are TRBV27 and TRBJ1-5; D possibly corresponds to TRBD1 (5 bases). V gave up 0 bases and J gave up 3 bases, with 9 bases separating them. The CDR3 length is 15 residues. CDR1 is MNHEY and CDR2 is SMNVEV in the germline V gene (reference sequence).

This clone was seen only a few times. CDR3 bases: TGTGCCAGCAGCTTATCCGGGACAGGGGGCTATGGCTACACCTTC. Its translation: CASSLSGTGGYGYTF. This chain connects TRBV7-3 to TRBJ1-2; 11 nucleotides match TRBD1. Germline V gives CDR1 SGHTA, CDR2 FQGTGA. Trimming took 2 bases from V and 4 from J; bases not matched to a gene: 3. This CDR3 contains 15 residues. Full variable domain (outside the CDR3, taken from reference TRBV7-3 and TRBJ1-2): GAGVSQTPSNKVTEKGKYVELRCDPISGHTALYWYRQSLGQGPEFLIYFQGTGAADDSGLPNDRFFAVRPEGSVSTLKIQRTERGDSAVYLCASSLSGTGGYGYTFGSGTRLTVV.

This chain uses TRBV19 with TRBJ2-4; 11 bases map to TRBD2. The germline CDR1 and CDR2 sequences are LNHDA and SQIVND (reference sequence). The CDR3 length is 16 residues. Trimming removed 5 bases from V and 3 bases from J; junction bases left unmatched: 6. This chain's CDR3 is CASSASGRPGKNIQYF. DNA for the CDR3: TGTGCCAGTAGTGCTAGCGGGAGGCCGGGCAAAAACATTCAGTACTTC.

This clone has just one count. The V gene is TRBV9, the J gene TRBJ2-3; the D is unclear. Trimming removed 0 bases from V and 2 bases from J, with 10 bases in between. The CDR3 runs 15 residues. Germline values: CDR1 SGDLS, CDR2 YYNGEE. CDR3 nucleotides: TGTGCCAGCAGCGTAGCCCCGGGTTACACAGATACGCAGTATTTT. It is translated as CASSVAPGYTDTQYF.

The CDR3 DNA sequence: TGTGCCAGCAGTCCCCCGGGGGGAATCACCGGGGAGCTGTTTTTT. It codes for CASSPPGGITGELFF. The chain joins TRBV6-2 or TRBV6-3 to TRBJ2-2, with 7 bases matching TRBD2. V trimming: 5 bases; J trimming: 4 bases; junction bases outside the gene matches: 7. The CDR3 loop spans 15 amino acids. Per the germline V gene, CDR1 is MNHEY and CDR2 is SVGEGT.

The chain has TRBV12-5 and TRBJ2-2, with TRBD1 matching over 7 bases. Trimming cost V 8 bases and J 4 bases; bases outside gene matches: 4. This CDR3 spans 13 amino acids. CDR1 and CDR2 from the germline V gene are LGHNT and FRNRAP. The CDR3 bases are TGTGCTAGTAGACAGGGTGGCACCGGGGAGCTGTTTTTT. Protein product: CASRQGGTGELFF.

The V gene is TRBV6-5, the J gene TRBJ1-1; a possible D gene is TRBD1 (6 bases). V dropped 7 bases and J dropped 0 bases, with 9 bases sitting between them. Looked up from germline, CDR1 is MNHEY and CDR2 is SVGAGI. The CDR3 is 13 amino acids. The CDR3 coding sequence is TGTGCCAGCAAGCAGGGGTTGAACACTGAAGCTTTCTTT. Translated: CASKQGLNTEAFF.

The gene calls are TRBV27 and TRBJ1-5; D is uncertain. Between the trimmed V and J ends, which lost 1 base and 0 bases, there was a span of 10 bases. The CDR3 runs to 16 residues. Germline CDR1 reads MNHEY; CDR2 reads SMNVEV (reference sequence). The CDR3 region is CASSLLGPSSNQPQHF. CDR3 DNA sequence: TGTGCCAGCAGTTTATTGGGCCCCTCTAGCAATCAGCCCCAGCATTTT.

The CDR3 region is CASSLGTSLQETQYF. CDR3 nucleotide sequence: TGTGCCAGCAGCTTAGGGACTAGCTTACAAGAGACCCAGTACTTC. The chain joins TRBV7-2 to TRBJ2-5; 8 nucleotides match TRBD2. This CDR3 comprises 15 residues. Germline V gives CDR1 SGHTA, CDR2 FQGNSA. V was clipped by 1 base and J by 2 bases; unmatched bases: 3.

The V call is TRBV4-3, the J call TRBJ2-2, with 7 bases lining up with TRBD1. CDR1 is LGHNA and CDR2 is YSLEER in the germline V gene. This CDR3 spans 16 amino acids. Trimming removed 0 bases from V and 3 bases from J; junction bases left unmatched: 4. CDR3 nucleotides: TGCGCCAGCAGCCAAGAGGTACAGGGGTACACCGGGGAGCTGTTTTTT. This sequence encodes CASSQEVQGYTGELFF.

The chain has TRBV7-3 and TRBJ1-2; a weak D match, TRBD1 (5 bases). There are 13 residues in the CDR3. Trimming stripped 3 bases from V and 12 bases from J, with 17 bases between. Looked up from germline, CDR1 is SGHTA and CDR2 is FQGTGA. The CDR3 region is CASSLGQGYIHTF. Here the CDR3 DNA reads TGTGCCAGCAGCTTGGGCCAGGGCTACATACACACCTTC. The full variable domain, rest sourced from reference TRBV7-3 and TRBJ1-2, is GAGVSQTPSNKVTEKGKYVELRCDPISGHTALYWYRQSLGQGPEFLIYFQGTGAADDSGLPNDRFFAVRPEGSVSTLKIQRTERGDSAVYLCASSLGQGYIHTFGSGTRLTVV.

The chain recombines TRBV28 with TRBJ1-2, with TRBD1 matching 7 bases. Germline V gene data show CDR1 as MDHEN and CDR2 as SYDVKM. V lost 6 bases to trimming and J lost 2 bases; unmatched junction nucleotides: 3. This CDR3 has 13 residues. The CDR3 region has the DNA TGTGCCAGCAGGATACAGGGGAACTATGGCTACACCTTC. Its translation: CASRIQGNYGYTF.

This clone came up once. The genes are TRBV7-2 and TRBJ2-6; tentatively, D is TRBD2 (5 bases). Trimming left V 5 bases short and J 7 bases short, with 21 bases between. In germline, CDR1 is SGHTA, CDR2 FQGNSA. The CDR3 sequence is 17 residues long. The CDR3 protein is CASSEQTRGIGANVLTF. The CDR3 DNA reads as TGTGCCAGCAGCGAACAGACACGGGGAATTGGAGCCAACGTCCTGACTTTC.

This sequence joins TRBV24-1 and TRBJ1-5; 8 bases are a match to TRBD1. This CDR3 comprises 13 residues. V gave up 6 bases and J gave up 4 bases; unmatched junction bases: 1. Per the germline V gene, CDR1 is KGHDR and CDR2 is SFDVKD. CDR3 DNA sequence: TGTGCCACCAGTACAGGGGGAAATCAGCCCCAGCATTTT. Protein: CATSTGGNQPQHF.

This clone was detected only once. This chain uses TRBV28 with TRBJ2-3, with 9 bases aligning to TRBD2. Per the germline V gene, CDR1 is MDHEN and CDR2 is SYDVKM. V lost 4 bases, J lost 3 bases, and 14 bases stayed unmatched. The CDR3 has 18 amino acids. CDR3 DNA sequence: TGTGCCAGCAGTTCGACAGGGTCTGCGCGGGAGGGAACAGATACGCAGTATTTT. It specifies CASSSTGSAREGTDTQYF. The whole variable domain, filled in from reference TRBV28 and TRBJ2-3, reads DVKVTQSSRYLVKRTGEKVFLECVQDMDHENMFWYRQDPGLGLRLIYFSYDVKMKEKGDIPEGYSVSREKKERFSLILESASTNQTSMYLCASSSTGSAREGTDTQYFGPGTRLTVL.

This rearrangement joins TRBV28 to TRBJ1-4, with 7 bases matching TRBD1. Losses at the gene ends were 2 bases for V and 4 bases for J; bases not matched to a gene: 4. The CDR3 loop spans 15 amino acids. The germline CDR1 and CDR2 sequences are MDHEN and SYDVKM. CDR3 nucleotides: TGTGCCAGCAGTTTACCGGGACAGAATAATGAAAAACTGTTTTTT. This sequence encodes CASSLPGQNNEKLFF.